This T cell receptor (beta chain) was recovered during a study of regulatory T cells in long-lasting Graves disease. Overall study: Antithyroid drugs had been given to newly diagnosed Graves' patients for under 3 months.

Time point described: newly diagnosed GD, antithyroid drugs for less than 3 months. Extracted RNA from PBMCs served as the source of the TCR library. Per germline, CDR1 SGHTA and CDR2 FQGNSA. Trimming took 0 bases from V and 8 from J, leaving 17 bases between them. CDR3 length equals 16 residues. This clonotype showed up many times. To make TCR beta libraries, researchers used iRepertoire HTBI primers and Arm-PCR of CDR3 regions. TCRdb analysed the multiplex PCR reads with MiXCR anew, one entry per CDR3 protein. Among some 400,000 distinct CDR3 sequences listed, under 15% were seen once. This sample was shared with a second study, whose subject was T cells in Graves' hyperthyroidism and ophthalmopathy. That investigation notes: Prediction of ophthalmopathy progression came a median roughly 7.1 months pre-onset.

The sequence derives from a woman aged 25-40 years with Graves disease. Sequencing was performed on peripheral blood mononuclear cells (PBMCs), taken at new diagnosis, from a patient treated with antithyroid drugs. The rearrangement uses TRBV7-2 and TRBJ1-5, with D perhaps TRBD1 (6 bases). The CDR3 loop reads CASSLAPRGRGEPQHF. CDR3 nucleotide sequence: TGTGCCAGCAGCTTAGCGCCCAGGGGCCGTGGTGAGCCCCAGCATTTT.